The T cell receptor (beta chain) described here comes from a study of T cells in Graves' hyperthyroidism and ophthalmopathy (dated by TCRdb to the late 2010s). About the investigation overall: Peripheral blood samples were taken at the time of initial diagnosis, prior to any treatment. To identify distinguishing TCR V-J signatures, a discovery cohort of some 99 patients was used, comprising roughly 45 with Graves' ophthalmopathy and roughly 60 with stable Graves' hyperthyroidism. Whether ophthalmopathy could be predicted prospectively was tested in an independent validation cohort made up of 18 to 20 hyperthyroidism patients plus 17 patients who later progressed to ophthalmopathy. For training and testing, the 100 or so patients in the discovery cohort were randomly divided in a 7:3 ratio. In several Graves' hyperthyroidism patients, the study also compared T-cell repertoires from thyroid tissue with T-cell repertoires from blood. After sampling, hyperthyroidism patients received methimazole starting at 30 mg daily, and ophthalmopathy patients received high-dose intravenous methylprednisolone. According to the paper, TCR Vbeta CDR3 sequencing was carried out on 135 peripheral blood samples, which came from under 50 ophthalmopathy, roughly 75 hyperthyroidism and about 17 progressor patients.

V is cut by 2 bases and J by 2 bases, and the space between the germline ends is 16 bases. From the cysteine up to the phenylalanine, the CDR3 has a length of 18 residues. Left in the record is the CDR3 DNA by itself, 54 bases read in frame from the first base. The germline V gene encodes CDR1 SNHLY and CDR2 FYNNEI. To note about this clonotype: Its binding antigen is unknown. Base qualities are not at hand, and no much larger clone is one base apart.

The TCR beta CDR3 regions were amplified from RNA transcripts. A first-round RT-PCR of the TCR CDR3 used the HTBI primer set with the Qiagen OneStep RT-PCR kit. Libraries were constructed in a second round of multiplex PCR, after which size selection and purification were performed. Paired-end sequencing of the libraries was performed with 100 bp reads on an Illumina HiSeq2000. For the original study's pipeline: SOAPnuke was used to process the raw data, throwing out any read that contained adapters or uncalled bases, had a mean Phred below 15, or lacked an exact constant-primer or identifier match. COPE v1.2.5 was used to merge high-quality paired reads, and clonotypes were defined as unique nucleotide sequences. MiTCR v1.1 was used to align clonotypes to the IMGT TRBV, TRBD and TRBJ reference segments. The analysis included only V-J combinations with a frequency above 0.0001, which together covered over 98% of the repertoires. The TCS score was defined as the ratio of F50 (clonal expansion) to E x V (chaos), calculated using BLOSUM62-based TCRdist between CDR3 peptides within each V-J. Welch's t-statistics and random forest reduced roughly 540 V-J features to under 15, which were used in a naive Bayes classifier (R e1071). TCRdb reanalyzed the raw reads on its own, using fastp at Q25 for trimming and MiXCR for clone calling, and kept in-frame beta chains. Each CDR3 protein appears once, grouped with its most common genes and DNA. It is TCRdb's table, rather than the study itself, that gives the V and J calls and clone size. The sample data list about 460,000 distinct CDR3 sequences, and approximately 23% of these were observed just once. The ten largest clones take up around 50% of the sample.

Findings and caveats that apply to the study as a whole: Sample size was not statistically predetermined, and investigators were not blinded to group allocation. Most expanded thyroid clonotypes (frequency above 0.001) were also detected in blood, suggesting blood repertoires may reflect thyroid immune responses. A 13 V-J signature model separated ophthalmopathy from stable hyperthyroidism, with 87.88% sensitivity and 81.08% specificity in cross-validation and 80%/75% in testing. In validation, the model predicted progression to ophthalmopathy with just under 71% sensitivity and approximately 78% specificity, a median of 6.5 months before onset.

Moderately to severely active disease, a Clinical Activity Score of at least 3, a NOSPECS grade of at least 4, and a duration under 3 months were present in ophthalmopathy patients. Patients with uncontrolled infections, other autoimmune diseases, pregnancy or lactation were excluded. Diagnoses were based on clinical symptoms, serum thyroxine and TRAb, thyroid ultrasound and orbital computed tomography. PBMCs were separated from around 9.1 ml of fresh peripheral blood using Ficoll-Paque density gradient centrifugation. Total RNA was extracted using Trizol reagent, and RNA quality was assessed on an Agilent 2100 Bioanalyzer.

The specimen sequenced was blood. The receptor was isolated from a woman aged 70-85 years with Graves' ophthalmopathy. The rearranged segments are TRBV2 and TRBJ2-6, with no D gene named confidently. The DNA reads as follows: TGTGCCAGCAGTGAAATTTTAGGAGTTAATGCTGGGGCCAACGTCCTGACTTTC. Translation gives CASSEILGVNAGANVLTF.